This T cell receptor (beta chain) was recovered during a study of cytomegalovirus exposure and HLA in healthy donors. This clone was observed once. Its matching antigen is unknown. The germline gene is not matched at one end of the junction; a read error may be the cause. PCR primers comprised 60 Vbeta and 13 Jbeta primers. Here immunoSEQ multiplex PCR was the method, and the copy in TCRdb shows in-frame clones only, minus some. The table lists fewer than 100,000 clones, under 75% of them singletons. Study-level results: Later analysis indicated greater clonal expansion among HLA-associated TCR beta chains than among equally common other chains.

The origin of this receptor is a female donor in good health and CMV-seronegative. The sample comprised PBMCs.

The CDR3, as DNA: TGTGTCAGCAGCGTAGCCACAGGGAAGTCTGGGGCCAACGTCCTGACTTTC. Protein: CVSSVATGKSGANVLTF. V gene TRBV9 combines with J gene TRBJ2-6; the D gene is possibly TRBD1 (6 bases). CDR3 length: 17 residues. The germline gives CDR1 SGDLS, CDR2 YYNGEE.